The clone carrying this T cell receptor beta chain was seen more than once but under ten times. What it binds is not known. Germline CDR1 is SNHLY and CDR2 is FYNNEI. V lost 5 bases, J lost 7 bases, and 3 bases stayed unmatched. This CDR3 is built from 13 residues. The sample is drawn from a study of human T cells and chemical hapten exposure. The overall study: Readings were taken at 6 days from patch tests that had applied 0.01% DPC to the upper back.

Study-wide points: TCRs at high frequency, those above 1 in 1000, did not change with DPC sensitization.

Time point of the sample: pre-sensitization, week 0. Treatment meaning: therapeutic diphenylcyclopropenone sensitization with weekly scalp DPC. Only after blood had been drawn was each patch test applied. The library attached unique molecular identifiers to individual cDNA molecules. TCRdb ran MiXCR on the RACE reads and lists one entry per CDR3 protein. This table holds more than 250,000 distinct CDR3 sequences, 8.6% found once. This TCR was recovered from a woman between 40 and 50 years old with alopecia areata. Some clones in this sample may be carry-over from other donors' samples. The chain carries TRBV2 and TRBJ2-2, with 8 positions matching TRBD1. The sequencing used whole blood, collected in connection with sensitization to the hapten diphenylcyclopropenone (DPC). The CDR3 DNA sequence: TGTGCCAGCAGTTCAGGGGGCATCGGGGAGCTGTTTTTT. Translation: CASSSGGIGELFF.